This TCR beta chain comes out of a study of T cells after yellow fever vaccination (dated by TCRdb to 2018 to 2020). For the wider study: The SMART-Seq v4 Ultra Low Input RNA kit was used to prepare libraries from fractions with low cell numbers. Bulk TCR alpha and beta repertoires were sequenced longitudinally to track T-cell clones before and after primary and booster YFV17D yellow fever vaccination. The cohort comprised two healthy male donors, one aged 18 to 30 and one aged 30 to 40 years. Blood was drawn at multiple timepoints before and after primary and secondary immunization, with bulk PBMC replicates and cell subsets isolated.

Taken with the paper, the label for treatment or condition translates to: live attenuated yellow fever vaccine strain. Two biological replicates of bulk PBMCs were collected at each blood-draw timepoint. PBMCs were isolated from peripheral blood using a standard Ficoll-Paque protocol. TriZol was used to extract RNA from bulk PBMCs, from CD4 and CD8 fractions, and from dextramer-positive and dextramer-negative fractions. General study outcomes and caveats: Computational filtering was needed because FACS-sorted repertoires could contain abundant contaminating clonotypes from the bulk population. The study included only two donors, which limits how far the findings can be generalized. A small share of clonotypes was detected in both CD4 and CD8 compartments, with the overlap likely arising from convergent recombination. Compared with the primary T-cell response, the secondary T-cell response was weaker but faster, peaking on day 5 rather than day 15. After the booster, most of the clones that had expanded following primary vaccination were detected again (96% of CD4 and 88% of CD8), which suggests that memory was broadly maintained.

Worth noting for this clonotype: The specificity of this receptor is unknown. No base quality values were provided; no much bigger clone lies one nucleotide off.

TCR cDNA was made using 5'RACE template switching, a step that added a universal primer site and unique molecular identifiers. Priming of cDNA synthesis was performed from both the TCR alpha and TCR beta constant segments. Library amplification used two PCR steps, and the second PCR step added sample barcodes and sequencing adapters. Libraries were sequenced on Illumina HiSeq 2500 (2x100 bp) or NovaSeq (2x150 bp). In the authors' own workflow: Demultiplexing of reads and collapsing into UMI consensus sequences were performed with MIGEC, and V(D)J alignment was carried out with MiXCR. Vaccine-responding clonotypes were defined with edgeR using replicate PBMC samples, requiring FDR below 0.01 and a log2 fold change above 5 up to day 15. Each bulk clonotype was labeled CD4 or CD8 based on which sequenced repertoire, CD4 or CD8, contained the clonotype at higher abundance. TCRdb reprocessing: public reads trimmed at Q25 with fastp, clones called with MiXCR, in-frame beta chains kept. When rows share a CDR3 protein, they turn into one entry using the most common DNA and genes. TCRdb, not the original authors, processed these V and J calls. The sample includes 500,000 to 650,000 distinct CDR3 sequences, with about 12% observed a single time. The ten top clones hold more than 13% of the sample.

Relative to germline, V is 3 bases shorter and J is 7 bases shorter, with 10 bases between their ends. The CDR3, cysteine through phenylalanine, is 14 amino acids long. Just CDR3 DNA is preserved here, 42 bases in frame from base 1. This sequence was found in a man aged 25 to 40 who received the YFV17D yellow fever vaccine. The sequencing here drew on PBMCs, taken on the day of the yellow fever booster vaccination. The chain joins TRBV12-3 or TRBV12-4 to TRBJ1-6, with no confidently assigned D gene. The CDR3 has the sequence CASSLGGPNSPLHF. Read as DNA, the sequence is TGTGCCAGCAGTTTGGGAGGCCCGAATTCACCCCTCCACTTT.